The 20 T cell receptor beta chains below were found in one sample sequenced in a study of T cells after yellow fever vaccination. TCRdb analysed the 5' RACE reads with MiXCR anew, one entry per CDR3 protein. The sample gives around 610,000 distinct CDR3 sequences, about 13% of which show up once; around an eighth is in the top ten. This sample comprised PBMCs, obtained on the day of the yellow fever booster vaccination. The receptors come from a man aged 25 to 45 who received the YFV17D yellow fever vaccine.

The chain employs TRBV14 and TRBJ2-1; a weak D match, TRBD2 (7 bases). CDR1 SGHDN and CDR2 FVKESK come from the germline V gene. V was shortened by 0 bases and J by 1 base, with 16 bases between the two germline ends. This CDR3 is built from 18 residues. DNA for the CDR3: TGTGCCAGCAGCCAAGAGGGGGGGCGGGCAAGTTCCTACAATGAGCAGTTCTTC. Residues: CASSQEGGRASSYNEQFF.

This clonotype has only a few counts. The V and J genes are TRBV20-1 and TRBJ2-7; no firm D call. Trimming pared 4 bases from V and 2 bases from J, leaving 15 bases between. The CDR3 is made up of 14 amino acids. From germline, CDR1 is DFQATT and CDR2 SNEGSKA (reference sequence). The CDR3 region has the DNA TGCAGTGCTATTCTCTCGGGCACTCCCTACGAGCAGTACTTC. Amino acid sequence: CSAILSGTPYEQYF.

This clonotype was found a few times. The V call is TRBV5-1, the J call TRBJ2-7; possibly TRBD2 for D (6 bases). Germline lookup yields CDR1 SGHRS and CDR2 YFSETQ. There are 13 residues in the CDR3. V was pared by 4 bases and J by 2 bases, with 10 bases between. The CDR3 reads CASSVAVTYEQYF. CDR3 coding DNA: TGCGCCAGCAGCGTAGCGGTGACCTACGAGCAGTACTTC.

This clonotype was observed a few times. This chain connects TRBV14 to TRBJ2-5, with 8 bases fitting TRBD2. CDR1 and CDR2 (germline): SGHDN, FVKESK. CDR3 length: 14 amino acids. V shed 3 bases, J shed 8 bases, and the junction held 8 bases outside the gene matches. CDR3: CASSQGLGASTQYF. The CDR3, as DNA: TGTGCCAGCAGCCAGGGACTAGGGGCCAGTACCCAGTACTTC.

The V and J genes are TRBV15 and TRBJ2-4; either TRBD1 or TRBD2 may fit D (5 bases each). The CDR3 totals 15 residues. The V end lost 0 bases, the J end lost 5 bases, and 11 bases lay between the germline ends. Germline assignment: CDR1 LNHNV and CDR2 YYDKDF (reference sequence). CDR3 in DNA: TGTGCCACCAGCAGAGATCGAGGGACCGAAAACATTCAGTACTTC. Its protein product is CATSRDRGTENIQYF.

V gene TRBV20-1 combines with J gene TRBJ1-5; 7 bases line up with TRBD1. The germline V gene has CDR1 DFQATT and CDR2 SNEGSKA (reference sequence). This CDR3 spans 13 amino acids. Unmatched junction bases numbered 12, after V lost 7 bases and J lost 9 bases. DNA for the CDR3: TGCAGTGGGAACAGGGGTGCCGCGTGGCCCCAGCATTTT. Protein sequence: CSGNRGAAWPQHF.

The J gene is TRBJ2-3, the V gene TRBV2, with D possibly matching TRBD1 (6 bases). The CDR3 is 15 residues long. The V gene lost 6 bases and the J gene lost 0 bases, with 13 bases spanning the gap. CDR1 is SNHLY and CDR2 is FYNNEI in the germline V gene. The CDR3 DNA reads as TGTGCCAGCAGGAGCCGGACAGCTAGCACAGATACGCAGTATTTT. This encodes CASRSRTASTDTQYF. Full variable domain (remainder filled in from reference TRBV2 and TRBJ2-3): EPEVTQTPSHQVTQMGQEVILRCVPISNHLYFYWYRQILGQKVEFLVSFYNNEISEKSEIFDDQFSVERPDGSNFTLKIRSTKLEDSAMYFCASRSRTASTDTQYFGPGTRLTVL.

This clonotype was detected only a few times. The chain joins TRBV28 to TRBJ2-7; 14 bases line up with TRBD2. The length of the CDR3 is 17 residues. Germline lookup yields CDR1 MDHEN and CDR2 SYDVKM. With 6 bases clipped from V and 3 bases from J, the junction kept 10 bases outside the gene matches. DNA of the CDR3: TGTGCCAGCAGCTCTCCCGGGACTAGCGGGAGTATCTACGAGCAGTACTTC. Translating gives CASSSPGTSGSIYEQYF.

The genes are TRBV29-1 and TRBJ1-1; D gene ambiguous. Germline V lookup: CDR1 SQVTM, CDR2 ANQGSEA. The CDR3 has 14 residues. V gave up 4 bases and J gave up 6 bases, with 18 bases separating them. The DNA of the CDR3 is TGCAGCGTTGGGGCGGGCCGCTTCGCCCCTGAAGCTTTCTTT. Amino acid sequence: CSVGAGRFAPEAFF.

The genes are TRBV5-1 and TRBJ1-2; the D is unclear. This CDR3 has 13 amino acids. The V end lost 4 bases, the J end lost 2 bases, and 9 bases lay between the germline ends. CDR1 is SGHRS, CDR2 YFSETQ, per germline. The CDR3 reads CASSPRGNYGYTF. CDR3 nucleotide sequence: TGCGCCAGCAGCCCCCGTGGCAACTATGGCTACACCTTC. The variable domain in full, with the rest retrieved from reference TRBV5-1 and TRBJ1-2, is KAGVTQTPRYLIKTRGQQVTLSCSPISGHRSVSWYQQTPGQGLQFLFEYFSETQRNKGNFPGRFSGRQFSNSRSEMNVSTLELGDSALYLCASSPRGNYGYTFGSGTRLTVV.

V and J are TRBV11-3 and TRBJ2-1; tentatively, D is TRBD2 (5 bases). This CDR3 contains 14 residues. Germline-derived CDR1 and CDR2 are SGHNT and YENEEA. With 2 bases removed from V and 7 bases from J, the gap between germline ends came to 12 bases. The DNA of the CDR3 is TGTGCCAGCAGCTTAAACGTACTAGAAAATGAGCAGTTCTTC. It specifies CASSLNVLENEQFF. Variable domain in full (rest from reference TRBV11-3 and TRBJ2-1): EAGVVQSPRYKIIEKKQPVAFWCNPISGHNTLYWYLQNLGQGPELLIRYENEEAVDDSQLPKDRFSAERLKGVDSTLKIQPAELGDSAVYLCASSLNVLENEQFFGPGTRLTVL.

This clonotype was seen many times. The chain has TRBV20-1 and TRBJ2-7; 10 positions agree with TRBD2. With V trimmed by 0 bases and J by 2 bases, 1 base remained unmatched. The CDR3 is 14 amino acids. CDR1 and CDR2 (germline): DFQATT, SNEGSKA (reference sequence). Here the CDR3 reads CSARDLAGAYEQYF. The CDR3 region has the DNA TGCAGTGCTAGAGATCTAGCGGGGGCCTACGAGCAGTACTTC.

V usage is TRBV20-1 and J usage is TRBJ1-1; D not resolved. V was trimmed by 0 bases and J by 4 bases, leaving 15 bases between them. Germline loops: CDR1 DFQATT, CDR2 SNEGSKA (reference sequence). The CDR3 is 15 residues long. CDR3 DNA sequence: TGCAGTGCTAGAGATATAAACCGGGGTTTCACTGAAGCTTTCTTT. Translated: CSARDINRGFTEAFF.

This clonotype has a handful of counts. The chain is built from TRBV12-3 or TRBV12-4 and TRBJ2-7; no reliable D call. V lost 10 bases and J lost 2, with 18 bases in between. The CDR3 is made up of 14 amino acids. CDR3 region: CATINPDKPYEQYF. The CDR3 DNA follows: TGTGCCACCATAAACCCCGACAAGCCCTACGAGCAGTACTTC.

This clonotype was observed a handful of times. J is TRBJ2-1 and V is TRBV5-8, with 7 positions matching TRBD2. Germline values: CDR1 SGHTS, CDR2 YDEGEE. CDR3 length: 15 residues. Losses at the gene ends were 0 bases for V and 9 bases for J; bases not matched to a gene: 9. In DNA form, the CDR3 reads TGTGCCAGCAGCTTGGCCGGGTGGGAGCGGGGTGAGCAGTTCTTC. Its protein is CASSLAGWERGEQFF.

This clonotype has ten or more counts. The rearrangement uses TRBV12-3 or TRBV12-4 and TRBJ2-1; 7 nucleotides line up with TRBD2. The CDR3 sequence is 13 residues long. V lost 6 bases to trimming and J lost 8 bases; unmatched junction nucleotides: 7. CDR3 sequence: CASSLGGSDEQFF. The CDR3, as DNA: TGTGCCAGCAGCCTGGGCGGGAGCGATGAGCAGTTCTTC.

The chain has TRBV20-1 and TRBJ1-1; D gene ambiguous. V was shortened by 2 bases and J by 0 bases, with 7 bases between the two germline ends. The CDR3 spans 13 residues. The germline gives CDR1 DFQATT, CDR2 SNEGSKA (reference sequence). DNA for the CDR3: TGCAGTGCTAGACACCTTATGAACACTGAAGCTTTCTTT. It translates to CSARHLMNTEAFF.

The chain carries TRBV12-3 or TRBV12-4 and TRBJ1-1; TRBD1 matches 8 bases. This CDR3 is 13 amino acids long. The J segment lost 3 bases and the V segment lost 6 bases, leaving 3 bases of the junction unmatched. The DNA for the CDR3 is TGTGCCAGCAGGGGACAGGATTACACTGAAGCTTTCTTT. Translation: CASRGQDYTEAFF.

CDR3 bases: TGTGCCAGCACCCCAGGGGGGTTATACGGCTACACCTTC. Translated, it gives CASTPGGLYGYTF. V is TRBV28 and J is TRBJ1-2; 7 nucleotides match TRBD1. The CDR3 covers 13 residues. CDR1 is MDHEN, CDR2 SYDVKM, per germline. The J segment lost 8 bases and the V segment lost 7 bases, leaving 10 bases of the junction unmatched.

CDR3 loop: CASSHGVLCYEQYF. For the CDR3, the DNA is TGTGCCAGCAGCCACGGGGTTCTCTGCTACGAGCAGTACTTC. The J gene is TRBJ2-7, the V gene TRBV7-2, with D tentatively TRBD2 (5 bases). V was cut by 5 bases and J by 3 bases, with 14 bases left in between. CDR1 is SGHTA and CDR2 is FQGNSA in the germline V gene. This CDR3 has 14 residues.